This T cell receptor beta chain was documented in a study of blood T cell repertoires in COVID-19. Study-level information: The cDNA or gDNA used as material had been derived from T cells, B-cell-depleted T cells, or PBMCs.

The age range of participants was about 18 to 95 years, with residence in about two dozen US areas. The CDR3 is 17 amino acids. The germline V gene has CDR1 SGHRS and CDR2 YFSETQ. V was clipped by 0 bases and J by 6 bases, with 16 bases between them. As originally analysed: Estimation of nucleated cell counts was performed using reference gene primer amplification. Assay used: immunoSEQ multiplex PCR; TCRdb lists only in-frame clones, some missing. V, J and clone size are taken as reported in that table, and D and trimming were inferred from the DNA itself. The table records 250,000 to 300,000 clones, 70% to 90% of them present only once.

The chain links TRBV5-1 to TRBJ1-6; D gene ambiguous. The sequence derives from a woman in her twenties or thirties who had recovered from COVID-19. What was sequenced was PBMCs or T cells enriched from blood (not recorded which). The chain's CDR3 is CASSLEVGRAFNSPLHF. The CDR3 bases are TGCGCCAGCAGCTTGGAGGTTGGGCGAGCATTTAATTCACCCCTCCACTTT.